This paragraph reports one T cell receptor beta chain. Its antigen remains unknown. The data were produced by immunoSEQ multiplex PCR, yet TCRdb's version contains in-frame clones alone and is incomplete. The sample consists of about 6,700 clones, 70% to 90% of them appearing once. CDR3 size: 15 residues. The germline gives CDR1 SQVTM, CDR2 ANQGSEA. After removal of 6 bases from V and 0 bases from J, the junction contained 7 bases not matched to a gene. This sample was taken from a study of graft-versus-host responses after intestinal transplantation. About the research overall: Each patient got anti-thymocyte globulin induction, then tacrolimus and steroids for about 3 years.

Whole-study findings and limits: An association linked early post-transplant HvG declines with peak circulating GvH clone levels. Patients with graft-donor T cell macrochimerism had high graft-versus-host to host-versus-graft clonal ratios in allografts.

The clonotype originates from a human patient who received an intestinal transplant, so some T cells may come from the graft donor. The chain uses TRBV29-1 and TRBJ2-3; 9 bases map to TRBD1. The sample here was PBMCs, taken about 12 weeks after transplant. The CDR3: CSVPLQGASTDTQYF. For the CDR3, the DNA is TGCAGCGTACCCCTACAGGGGGCTAGCACAGATACGCAGTATTTT.